The 30 T cell receptor beta chains in this list originate from one sample, sequenced in a study of lymphopenia after photon versus proton radiotherapy. Using immunoSEQ multiplex PCR, the repertoire was profiled, and TCRdb retains in-frame clones only, with some absent. The data contain tens of thousands of clones, 94% of them seen just once; the ten biggest clones take up 0.6% to 0.85%. The specimen was peripheral blood, collected from a patient treated with photon-based radiotherapy. These TCRs come from a woman in her 50s with cholangiocarcinoma.

The chain has TRBV4-3 and TRBJ2-3; 9 bases align to TRBD1. Unmatched junction bases numbered 14, after V lost 0 bases and J lost 1 base. This CDR3 is built from 20 residues. Per germline, CDR1 LGHNA and CDR2 YSLEER. The CDR3 DNA is TGCGCCAGCAGCCAAGATGGGGGGACAGGGTTGTTCGGGGGCACAGATACGCAGTATTTT. Amino acids: CASSQDGGTGLFGGTDTQYF.

The chain combines TRBV30 with TRBJ1-6; D gene unclear. This CDR3 has 13 amino acids. Trimming took 1 base from V and 10 from J, leaving 11 bases between them. In germline, CDR1 is GTSNPN, CDR2 SVGIG (reference sequence). CDR3 sequence reads: CAWSEVVNSPLHF. DNA of the CDR3: TGTGCCTGGAGTGAGGTGGTTAACTCACCCCTCCACTTT.

The rearrangement links TRBV6-5 to TRBJ1-5; a weak D match, TRBD1 (6 bases). Germline loops: CDR1 MNHEY, CDR2 SVGAGI. This CDR3 has 15 amino acids. Trimming removed 8 bases from V and 0 bases from J, with 14 bases in between. CDR3 nucleotides: TGTGCCAGCGGACCGAGGGGGTATAGCAATCAGCCCCAGCATTTT. It encodes CASGPRGYSNQPQHF.

V is TRBV7-9 and J is TRBJ1-2, with TRBD1 as a possible D gene (6 bases). Trimming cost V 6 bases and J 6 bases, with 23 bases left between them. Germline V gene lookup returns CDR1 SEHNR and CDR2 FQNEAQ (reference sequence). There are 16 residues in the CDR3. DNA for the CDR3: TGTGCCAGCAGACCGATGTTTGAGGGGGAGCCCAATGGCTACACCTTC. Translation gives CASRPMFEGEPNGYTF.

The J gene is TRBJ1-1, the V gene TRBV2; D is possibly TRBD1 (5 bases). Germline V gene lookup returns CDR1 SNHLY and CDR2 FYNNEI. The CDR3 covers 12 residues. V lost 4 bases, J lost 8 bases, and 11 bases lay in between. The chain's CDR3 is CASSAQAGEAFF. Written as DNA, the CDR3 is TGTGCCAGCAGTGCGCAGGCAGGGGAAGCTTTCTTT. The whole variable domain, filled in from reference TRBV2 and TRBJ1-1, reads EPEVTQTPSHQVTQMGQEVILRCVPISNHLYFYWYRQILGQKVEFLVSFYNNEISEKSEIFDDQFSVERPDGSNFTLKIRSTKLEDSAMYFCASSAQAGEAFFGQGTRLTVV.

V is TRBV6-5 and J is TRBJ1-5, with TRBD1 matching over 10 bases. V was clipped by 6 bases and J by 3 bases; unmatched bases: 5. Germline lookup yields CDR1 MNHEY and CDR2 SVGAGI. The CDR3 totals 15 residues. The CDR3 loop reads CASSSGTGDNQPQHF. The CDR3 DNA sequence: TGTGCCAGCAGCTCCGGGACAGGGGACAATCAGCCCCAGCATTTT.

This chain connects TRBV7-2 to TRBJ1-2; the D is unclear. Germline lookup yields CDR1 SGHTA and CDR2 FQGNSA. The CDR3 consists of 12 residues. The V end was cut by 1 base, the J end by 5 bases, with 5 bases between. CDR3 amino acids: CASSLDGYGYTF. CDR3 in DNA: TGTGCCAGCAGCTTAGACGGGTATGGCTACACCTTC. Using reference TRBV7-2 and TRBJ1-2 for the parts outside the CDR3, the full variable domain is GAGVSQSPSNKVTEKGKDVELRCDPISGHTALYWYRQSLGQGLEFLIYFQGNSAPDKSGLPSDRFSAERTGGSVSTLTIQRTQQEDSAVYLCASSLDGYGYTFGSGTRLTVV.

This clone occurred once. This sequence joins TRBV13 and TRBJ1-2; D perhaps matches TRBD1 (5 bases). This CDR3 region has 15 residues. The germline CDR1 and CDR2 sequences are PRHDT and FYEKMQ (reference sequence). V was clipped by 0 bases and J by 8 bases, with 16 bases between them. The CDR3 coding sequence is TGTGCCAGCAGCTTAGGGGGCCAGGGAGTAGGAGGCTACACCTTC. Amino acid sequence: CASSLGGQGVGGYTF.

This chain uses TRBV6-4 with TRBJ1-1, with 8 bases lining up with TRBD1. V shed 6 bases, J shed 6 bases, and the junction held 6 bases outside the gene matches. The CDR3 runs 13 residues. The germline V gene has CDR1 MRHNA and CDR2 SNTAGT. CDR3 loop: CASRRTGFPEAFF. The CDR3 DNA follows: TGTGCCAGCAGGAGGACAGGGTTTCCTGAAGCTTTCTTT.

V is TRBV9 and J is TRBJ1-2, with D possibly being TRBD1 (5 bases). The V and J ends lost 0 bases and 6 bases respectively, with 9 bases between them. CDR1 is SGDLS and CDR2 is YYNGEE in the germline V gene. There are 13 residues in the CDR3. In nucleotides, the CDR3 is TGTGCCAGCAGCGTAGTGCAGGGAGATGGCTACACCTTC. This gives the protein CASSVVQGDGYTF.

The chain links TRBV5-4 to TRBJ1-1, with D tentatively TRBD1 (5 bases). The V end lost 2 bases, the J end lost 7 bases, and 18 bases lay between the germline ends. Germline-derived CDR1 and CDR2 are SGHNT and YYREEE (reference sequence). The CDR3 is 15 amino acids. The CDR3 nucleotides are TGTGCCAGCAGCTTCAAACGAGGGGCTTACCTTGAAGCTTTCTTT. It is translated as CASSFKRGAYLEAFF.

In nucleotides, the CDR3 is TGTGCCAGCAGTCCAGACAGGGAGGGACCCTACGAGCAGTACTTC. Protein product: CASSPDREGPYEQYF. V usage is TRBV2 and J usage is TRBJ2-7; the D gene could be TRBD1 or TRBD2 (7 bases each). The CDR3 consists of 15 residues. CDR1 SNHLY and CDR2 FYNNEI come from the germline V gene. Trimming removed 5 bases from V and 2 bases from J, with 16 bases in between.

The V and J genes are TRBV5-1 and TRBJ2-2; D gene ambiguous. V was clipped by 0 bases and J by 2 bases, with 8 bases between them. There are 15 residues in the CDR3. Germline CDR1 is SGHRS and CDR2 is YFSETQ. CDR3 nucleotide sequence: TGCGCCAGCAGCTTGGGTCAGACCAACACCGGGGAGCTGTTTTTT. It yields the protein CASSLGQTNTGELFF.

CDR3 region: CASSQSRGSPSGNTIYF. CDR3 sequence (DNA): TGCGCCAGCAGTCAAAGCAGGGGATCCCCCTCTGGAAACACCATATATTTT. J is TRBJ1-3 and V is TRBV23-1; D perhaps matches TRBD1 (6 bases). TRBV23-1 is an ORF; its function is uncertain. The CDR3 loop spans 17 amino acids. The germline V and J ends were trimmed by 2 bases and 0 bases, with 14 bases remaining between them.

The table lists this clone with a count of one. This chain links TRBV4-1 with TRBJ1-6, with 7 nucleotides matching TRBD1. This CDR3 is built from 15 residues. V dropped 4 bases and J dropped 6; count of bases not matched to a gene: 6. Per the germline V gene, CDR1 is MGHRA and CDR2 is YSYEKL. The CDR3 DNA is TGCGCCAGCAGCCGACAACAGGGGTTTAATTCACCCCTCCACTTT. Translation gives CASSRQQGFNSPLHF.

The rearrangement joins TRBV15 to TRBJ1-2, with no clear D. Trimming pared 0 bases from V and 0 bases from J, leaving 5 bases between. Germline loops: CDR1 LNHNV, CDR2 YYDKDF (reference sequence). The CDR3 is made up of 14 amino acids. DNA for the CDR3: TGTGCCACCAGCAGAGATAACTCTAACTATGGCTACACCTTC. It translates to CATSRDNSNYGYTF.

This chain joins TRBV7-2 and TRBJ1-5, with D possibly TRBD1 on 6 matching bases. There are 14 residues in the CDR3. Germline CDR1 is SGHTA and CDR2 is FQGNSA. Trimming pared 5 bases from V and 5 bases from J, leaving 13 bases between. The CDR3 DNA follows: TGTGCCAGCAGCCCTTCGGGGGGGCATCAGCCCCAGCATTTT. Residues: CASSPSGGHQPQHF.

The chain employs TRBV5-4 and TRBJ1-3; D not certain. Trimming took 4 bases from V and 3 from J, leaving 14 bases between them. The CDR3 extends over 15 amino acids. Germline V gene lookup returns CDR1 SGHNT and CDR2 YYREEE (reference sequence). The CDR3 loop is CASSIGPRGGNTIYF. For the CDR3, the DNA is TGTGCCAGCAGCATCGGCCCACGGGGTGGAAACACCATATATTTT.

J is TRBJ2-5 and V is TRBV5-1, with TRBD2 matching 10 bases. V dropped 0 bases and J dropped 1; count of bases not matched to a gene: 3. This CDR3 has 16 amino acids. CDR1 and CDR2 from the germline V gene are SGHRS and YFSETQ. CDR3 in DNA: TGCGCCAGCAGCTTGGGAGCGGGGGGGTCCCAAGAGACCCAGTACTTC. Amino acid sequence: CASSLGAGGSQETQYF.

The chain links TRBV5-1 to TRBJ2-2, with unresolved D. CDR1 is SGHRS, CDR2 YFSETQ, per germline. The length of the CDR3 is 13 residues. V lost 5 bases to trimming and J lost 6 bases, with 11 bases between them. CDR3 coding DNA: TGCGCCAGCAGTCAGGAGTCCGCCGGGGAGCTGTTTTTT. It specifies CASSQESAGELFF.

The V and J genes are TRBV18 and TRBJ1-4; TRBD1 agrees at 8 bases. CDR1 is KGHSH, CDR2 LQKENI, per germline. The CDR3 length is 13 residues. Trimming cost V 3 bases and J 7 bases; bases outside gene matches: 1. The CDR3 loop is CASSPGTGEKLFF. The CDR3, as DNA: TGTGCCAGCTCACCGGGGACAGGTGAAAAACTGTTTTTT. Together with reference TRBV18 and TRBJ1-4, the CDR3 gives the full variable domain: NAGVMQNPRHLVRRRGQEARLRCSPMKGHSHVYWYRQLPEEGLKFMVYLQKENIIDESGMPKERFSAEFPKEGPSILRIQQVVRGDSAAYFCASSPGTGEKLFFGSGTQLSVL.

V and J are TRBV2 and TRBJ1-5, with 8 bases identical to TRBD1. This CDR3 has 13 amino acids. J was trimmed by 4 bases and V by 6 bases; bases with no gene match: 2. Germline V lookup: CDR1 SNHLY, CDR2 FYNNEI. The CDR3 coding sequence is TGTGCCAGCAGGGGGGACAGGAATCAGCCCCAGCATTTT. This codes for CASRGDRNQPQHF.

V is TRBV2 and J is TRBJ2-7; 7 nucleotides match TRBD1. This CDR3 has 13 residues. The junction had 7 bases not matched to a gene; V was cut back by 5 bases and J by 6 bases. Germline values: CDR1 SNHLY, CDR2 FYNNEI. The CDR3 spells CASSPTGVGEQYF. The CDR3 nucleotides are TGTGCCAGCAGTCCTACAGGGGTGGGCGAGCAGTACTTC.

The chain joins TRBV2 to TRBJ1-5; tentatively, D is TRBD1 (6 bases). Germline V gene data show CDR1 as SNHLY and CDR2 as FYNNEI. The CDR3 loop spans 14 amino acids. V lost 7 bases to trimming and J lost 7 bases, with 17 bases between them. The CDR3 is CASNVYRDEQPQHF. CDR3 coding DNA: TGTGCCAGCAATGTATACAGGGACGAACAGCCCCAGCATTTT.

The chain is built from TRBV18 and TRBJ1-1, with 9 positions matching TRBD1. V shed 4 bases, J shed 5 bases, and the junction held 5 bases outside the gene matches. Looked up from germline, CDR1 is KGHSH and CDR2 is LQKENI. There are 14 residues in the CDR3. This chain's CDR3 is CASSRWTGETEAFF. The CDR3 region has the DNA TGTGCCAGCTCACGGTGGACAGGGGAGACTGAAGCTTTCTTT. The entire variable domain, with the rest obtained from reference TRBV18 and TRBJ1-1, is as follows: NAGVMQNPRHLVRRRGQEARLRCSPMKGHSHVYWYRQLPEEGLKFMVYLQKENIIDESGMPKERFSAEFPKEGPSILRIQQVVRGDSAAYFCASSRWTGETEAFFGQGTRLTVV.

The chain joins TRBV10-3 to TRBJ1-1, with D possibly being TRBD1 (5 bases). This CDR3 spans 15 amino acids. Germline CDR1 is ENHRY and CDR2 is SYGVKD. The ends were cut back, 4 bases at V and 1 base at J, with 13 bases in the middle. The CDR3 reads CAISASDTSNTEAFF. For the CDR3, the DNA is TGTGCCATCAGTGCGTCGGACACTTCGAACACTGAAGCTTTCTTT.

The chain recombines TRBV10-2 with TRBJ2-7; D unresolved. CDR1 is WSHSY, CDR2 SAAADI, per germline. V gave up 0 bases and J gave up 5 bases, with 5 bases separating them. This CDR3 region has 12 residues. CDR3: CASSESGHEQYF. DNA of the CDR3: TGCGCCAGCAGTGAGTCGGGCCACGAGCAGTACTTC.

V gene TRBV10-3 combines with J gene TRBJ1-1; D gene ambiguous. Trimming removed 10 bases at V and 6 bases at J, with 12 bases between. Germline assignment: CDR1 ENHRY and CDR2 SYGVKD. CDR3 length: 11 residues. CDR3 residues: CATIESSEAFF. CDR3 bases: TGTGCCACCATCGAATCGTCTGAAGCTTTCTTT.

V gene TRBV5-4 combines with J gene TRBJ2-7, with D perhaps matching TRBD2 (7 bases). CDR1 SGHNT and CDR2 YYREEE come from the germline V gene (reference sequence). The CDR3 is 15 residues long. The V end lost 4 bases, the J end lost 1 base, and 15 bases lay between the germline ends. The CDR3 is CASSMAGAESYEQYF. In nucleotides, the CDR3 is TGTGCCAGCAGCATGGCGGGGGCCGAATCCTACGAGCAGTACTTC.

The J gene is TRBJ2-2, the V gene TRBV15; D may be TRBD1 (6 bases). CDR3 length: 16 residues. The germline gives CDR1 LNHNV, CDR2 YYDKDF (reference sequence). V gave up 2 bases and J gave up 6 bases, with 16 bases separating them. The CDR3 protein is CATSRIGRGTAGELFF. As DNA, the CDR3 is TGTGCCACCAGCAGAATCGGCAGGGGTACAGCCGGGGAGCTGTTTTTT. The variable domain in full, completed from reference TRBV15 and TRBJ2-2, reads DAMVIQNPRYQVTQFGKPVTLSCSQTLNHNVMYWYQQKSSQAPKLLFHYYDKDFNNEADTPDNFQSRRPNTSFCFLDIRSPGLGDTAMYLCATSRIGRGTAGELFFGEGSRLTVL.